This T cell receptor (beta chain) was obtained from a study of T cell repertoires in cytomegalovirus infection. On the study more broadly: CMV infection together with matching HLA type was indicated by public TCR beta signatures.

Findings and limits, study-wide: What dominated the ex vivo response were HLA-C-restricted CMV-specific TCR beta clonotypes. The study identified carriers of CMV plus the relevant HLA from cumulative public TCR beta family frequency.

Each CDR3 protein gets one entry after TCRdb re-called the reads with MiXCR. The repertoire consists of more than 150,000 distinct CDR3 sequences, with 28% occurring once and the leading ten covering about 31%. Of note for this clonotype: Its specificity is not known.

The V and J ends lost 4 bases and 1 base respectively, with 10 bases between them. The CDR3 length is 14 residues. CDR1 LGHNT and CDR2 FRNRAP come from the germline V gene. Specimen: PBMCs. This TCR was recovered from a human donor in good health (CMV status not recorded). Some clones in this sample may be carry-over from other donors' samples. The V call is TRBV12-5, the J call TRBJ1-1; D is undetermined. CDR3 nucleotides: TGTGCTAGTGGTTCACCTCCGGGGAACACTGAAGCTTTCTTT. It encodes CASGSPPGNTEAFF. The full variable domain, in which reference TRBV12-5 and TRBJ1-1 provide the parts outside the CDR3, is DARVTQTPRHKVTEMGQEVTMRCQPILGHNTVFWYRQTMMQGLELLAYFRNRAPLDDSGMPKDRFSAEMPDATLATLKIQPSEPRDSAVYFCASGSPPGNTEAFFGQGTRLTVV.